This TCR beta chain comes out of a study of shared clonotypes between healthy human individuals. This CDR3 spans 15 amino acids. The junction had 8 bases not matched to a gene; V was cut back by 8 bases and J by 5 bases. Germline lookup yields CDR1 ENHRY and CDR2 SYGVKD. Only in-frame clones appear in the TCRdb table, and some are missing; sequencing was by immunoSEQ multiplex PCR. The sample lists roughly 1.5 million clones, 95% to 99% occurring once. Sequencing was carried out using naive CD4+ T cells sorted from blood. The subset denotes: CD45RA+ positively selected. The chain combines TRBV10-3 with TRBJ2-1; 11 positions match TRBD2. The clonotype was recovered from a man between 25 and 39 years old in good health. The CDR3 reads CAIQLAGGNHNEQFF. The CDR3 coding sequence is TGTGCCATCCAGCTAGCGGGAGGTAACCACAATGAGCAGTTCTTC.